Listed below are T cell receptor beta chains from one sample, sequenced in a study of sequential checkpoint blockade in melanoma. The data were produced by immunoSEQ multiplex PCR, yet TCRdb's version contains in-frame clones alone and is incomplete. Among under 20,000 clones listed, 60% to 80% were seen once. The sample was CD8+ T cells sorted from blood (inferred from file names), taken from a patient given nivolumab and ipilimumab in sequence. The source of these receptors is a human donor with melanoma. Both conserved end residues are part of each CDR3. D genes are given only for firm matches. Size tells how often a clone was seen (once, few, many) or the class of an expanded clone, and some rows leave it out.

J gene: TRBJ2-7; clone size: NA; V gene: TRBV18; D gene: NA; CDR3 protein: CASSPATGWYEQYF; CDR3 DNA: TGTGCCAGCTCACCAGCGACAGGCTGGTACGAGCAGTACTTC
J gene: TRBJ2-7; clone size: NA; V gene: TRBV7-2; D gene: TRBD2; CDR3 protein: CASSSGLAGDPSYEQYF; CDR3 DNA: TGTGCCAGCAGCTCTGGACTAGCGGGAGACCCATCCTACGAGCAGTACTTC
J gene: TRBJ1-2; clone size: once; V gene: TRBV29-1; D gene: NA; CDR3 protein: CSVSQGNYGYTF; CDR3 DNA: TGCAGCGTTTCTCAGGGCAACTATGGCTACACCTTC
J gene: TRBJ2-7; clone size: NA; V gene: TRBV5-1; D gene: NA; CDR3 protein: CASSLDDTFSYEQYF; CDR3 DNA: TGCGCCAGCAGCTTGGACGACACGTTTTCCTACGAGCAGTACTTC
J gene: TRBJ2-7; clone size: NA; V gene: TRBV15; D gene: TRBD2; CDR3 protein: CATSRTSGRATGYEQYF; CDR3 DNA: TGTGCCACCAGCAGAACTAGCGGGAGGGCCACTGGCTACGAGCAGTACTTC
J gene: TRBJ2-2; clone size: once; V gene: TRBV27; D gene: NA; CDR3 protein: CASSPGTDVGGVTGELFF; CDR3 DNA: TGTGCCAGCAGTCCCGGGACTGACGTAGGGGGGGTCACCGGGGAGCTGTTTTTT
J gene: TRBJ2-7; clone size: few; V gene: TRBV2; D gene: TRBD2; CDR3 protein: CASSEPGTSESEQYF; CDR3 DNA: TGTGCCAGCAGTGAACCCGGGACTAGCGAAAGCGAGCAGTACTTC
J gene: TRBJ2-7; clone size: NA; V gene: TRBV18; D gene: TRBD2; CDR3 protein: CASSPTSGSPYEQYF; CDR3 DNA: TGTGCCAGCTCCCCAACTAGCGGGAGCCCCTACGAGCAGTACTTC
J gene: TRBJ2-7; clone size: NA; V gene: TRBV27; D gene: TRBD2; CDR3 protein: CASSLGLAGETDYEQYF; CDR3 DNA: TGTGCCAGCAGTTTGGGGTTAGCGGGGGAGACCGACTACGAGCAGTACTTC
J gene: TRBJ1-1; clone size: NA; V gene: TRBV5-1; D gene: NA; CDR3 protein: CASSQFQGSYTEAFF; CDR3 DNA: TGCGCCAGCAGCCAATTCCAAGGGAGCTACACTGAAGCTTTCTTT
J gene: TRBJ2-1; clone size: NA; V gene: TRBV7-9; D gene: TRBD2; CDR3 protein: CASSPDGLAGGRNEQFF; CDR3 DNA: TGTGCCAGCAGCCCCGACGGGTTGGCGGGGGGTCGCAATGAGCAGTTCTTC
J gene: TRBJ2-1; clone size: NA; V gene: TRBV14; D gene: NA; CDR3 protein: CASSHLTTGGSYNEQFF; CDR3 DNA: TGTGCCAGCAGCCACCTTACTACAGGCGGCTCCTACAATGAGCAGTTCTTC
J gene: TRBJ1-4; clone size: NA; V gene: TRBV6-5; D gene: TRBD1; CDR3 protein: CASSTQGSNEKLFF; CDR3 DNA: TGTGCCAGCAGTACACAGGGGAGCAATGAAAAACTGTTTTTT
J gene: TRBJ1-1; clone size: NA; V gene: TRBV5-1; D gene: NA; CDR3 protein: CASSPPGLEAFF; CDR3 DNA: TGCGCCAGCAGCCCACCGGGACTGGAAGCTTTCTTT
J gene: TRBJ2-7; clone size: medium-sized; V gene: TRBV19; D gene: TRBD1; CDR3 protein: CASSPGQEYEQYF; CDR3 DNA: TGTGCCAGTAGTCCGGGACAGGAGTACGAGCAGTACTTC
J gene: TRBJ2-7; clone size: NA; V gene: TRBV5-4; D gene: TRBD2; CDR3 protein: CASSQSGGDSEQYF; CDR3 DNA: TGTGCCAGCAGCCAAAGCGGGGGGGACTCCGAGCAGTACTTC